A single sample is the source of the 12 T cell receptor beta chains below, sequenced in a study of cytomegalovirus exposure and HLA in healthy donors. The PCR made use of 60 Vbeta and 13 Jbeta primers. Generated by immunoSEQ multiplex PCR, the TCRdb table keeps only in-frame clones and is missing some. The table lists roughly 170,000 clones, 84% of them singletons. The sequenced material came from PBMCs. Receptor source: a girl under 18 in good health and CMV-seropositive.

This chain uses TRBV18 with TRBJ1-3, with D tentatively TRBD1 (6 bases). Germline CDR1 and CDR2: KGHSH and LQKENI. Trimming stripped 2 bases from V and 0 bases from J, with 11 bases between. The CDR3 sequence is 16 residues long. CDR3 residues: CASSPVRDNSGNTIYF. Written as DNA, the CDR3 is TGTGCCAGCTCACCAGTTCGGGACAACTCTGGAAACACCATATATTTT. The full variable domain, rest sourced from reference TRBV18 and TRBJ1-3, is NAGVMQNPRHLVRRRGQEARLRCSPMKGHSHVYWYRQLPEEGLKFMVYLQKENIIDESGMPKERFSAEFPKEGPSILRIQQVVRGDSAAYFCASSPVRDNSGNTIYFGEGSWLTVV.

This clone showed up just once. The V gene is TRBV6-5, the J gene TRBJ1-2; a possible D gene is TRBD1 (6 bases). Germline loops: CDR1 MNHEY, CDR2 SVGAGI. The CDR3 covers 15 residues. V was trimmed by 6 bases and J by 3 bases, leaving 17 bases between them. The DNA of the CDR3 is TGTGCCAGCAGAAAGGGGGTTGGGATTGACTATGGCTACACCTTC. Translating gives CASRKGVGIDYGYTF.

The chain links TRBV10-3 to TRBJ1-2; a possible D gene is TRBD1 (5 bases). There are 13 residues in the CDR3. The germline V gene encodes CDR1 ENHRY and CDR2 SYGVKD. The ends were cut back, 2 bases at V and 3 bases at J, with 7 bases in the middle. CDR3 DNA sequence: TGTGCCATCAGTGAGATAGGGGACTATGGCTACACCTTC. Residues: CAISEIGDYGYTF.

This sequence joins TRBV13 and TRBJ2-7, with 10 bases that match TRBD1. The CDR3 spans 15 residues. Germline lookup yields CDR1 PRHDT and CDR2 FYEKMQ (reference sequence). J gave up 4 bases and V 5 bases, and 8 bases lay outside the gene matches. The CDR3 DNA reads TGTGCCAGCAGCCGACAGGGGGCCTTCCTTTACGAGCAGTACTTC. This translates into CASSRQGAFLYEQYF.

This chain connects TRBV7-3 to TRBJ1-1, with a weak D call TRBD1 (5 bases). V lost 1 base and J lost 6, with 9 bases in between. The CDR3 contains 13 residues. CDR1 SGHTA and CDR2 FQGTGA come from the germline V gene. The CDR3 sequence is CASSLRRDSEAFF. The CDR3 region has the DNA TGTGCCAGCAGCTTAAGAAGGGACTCTGAAGCTTTCTTT.

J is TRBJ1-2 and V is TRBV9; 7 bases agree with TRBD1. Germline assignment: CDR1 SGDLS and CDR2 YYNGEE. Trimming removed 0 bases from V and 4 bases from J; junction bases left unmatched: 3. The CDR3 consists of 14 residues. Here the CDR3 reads CASSVGGTVYGYTF. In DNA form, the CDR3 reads TGTGCCAGCAGCGTAGGGGGGACAGTCTATGGCTACACCTTC.

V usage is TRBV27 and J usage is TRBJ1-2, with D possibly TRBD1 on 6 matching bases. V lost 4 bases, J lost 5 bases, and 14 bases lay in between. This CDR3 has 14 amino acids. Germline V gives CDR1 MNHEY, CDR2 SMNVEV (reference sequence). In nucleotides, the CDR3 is TGTGCCAGCAGTTACCGACGGACAGTTTATGGCTACACCTTC. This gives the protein CASSYRRTVYGYTF.

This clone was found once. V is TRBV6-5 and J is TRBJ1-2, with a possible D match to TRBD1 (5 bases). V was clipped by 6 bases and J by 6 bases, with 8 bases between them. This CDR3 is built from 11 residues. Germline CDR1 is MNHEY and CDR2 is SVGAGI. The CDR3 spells CASSRGNGYTF. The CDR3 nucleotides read TGTGCCAGCAGCCGGGGGAATGGCTACACCTTC.

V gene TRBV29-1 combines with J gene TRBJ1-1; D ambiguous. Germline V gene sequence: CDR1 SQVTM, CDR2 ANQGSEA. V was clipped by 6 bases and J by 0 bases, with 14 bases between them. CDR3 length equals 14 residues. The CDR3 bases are TGCAGCGTGCCGAGGTCCACCTTGAACACTGAAGCTTTCTTT. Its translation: CSVPRSTLNTEAFF. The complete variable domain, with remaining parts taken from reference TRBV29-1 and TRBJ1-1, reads SAVISQKPSRDICQRGTSLTIQCQVDSQVTMMFWYRQQPGQSLTLIATANQGSEATYESGFVIDKFPISRPNLTFSTLTVSNMSPEDSSIYLCSVPRSTLNTEAFFGQGTRLTVV.

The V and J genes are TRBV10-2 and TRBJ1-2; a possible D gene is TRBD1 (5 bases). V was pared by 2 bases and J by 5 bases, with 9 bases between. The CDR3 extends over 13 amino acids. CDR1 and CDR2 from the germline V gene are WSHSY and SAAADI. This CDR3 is CASSEPRAYGYTF. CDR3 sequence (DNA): TGCGCCAGCAGTGAGCCCAGGGCTTATGGCTACACCTTC.

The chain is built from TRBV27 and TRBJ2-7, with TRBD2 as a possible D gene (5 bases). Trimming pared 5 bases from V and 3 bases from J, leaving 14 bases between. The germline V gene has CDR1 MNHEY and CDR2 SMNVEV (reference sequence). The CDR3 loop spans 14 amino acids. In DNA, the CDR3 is TGTGCCAGCAGTCCCCGGACTGCCCACTACGAGCAGTACTTC. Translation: CASSPRTAHYEQYF.

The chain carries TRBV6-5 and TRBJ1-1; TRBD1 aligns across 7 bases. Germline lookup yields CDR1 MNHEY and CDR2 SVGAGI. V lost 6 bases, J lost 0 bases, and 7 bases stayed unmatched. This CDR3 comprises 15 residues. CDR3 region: CASRVDRVLNTEAFF. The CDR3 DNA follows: TGTGCCAGCAGGGTCGACAGGGTCTTGAACACTGAAGCTTTCTTT.